The present T cell receptor (beta chain) was sequenced within a study of shared clonotypes between healthy human individuals. The protocol was immunoSEQ multiplex PCR, while the TCRdb copy is restricted to in-frame clones and leaves out a portion. The table lists approximately 97,000 clones, around two thirds of them singletons, with 45% to 50% in the top ten. Study outcomes and limitations: Sharing across four donors was highest in naive CD4 (around 5%) and lowest in memory CD8 (roughly 0.4%). Generation probability values for non-shared clonotypes were lower than those for clonotypes shared by all four donors. Although depth was large, rarefaction showed that sequencing of the sorted subsets was incomplete. Enrolling few donors narrowed the genetic and exposure-history diversity that was represented.

This CDR3 comprises 16 residues. Per the germline V gene, CDR1 is MGHDK and CDR2 is SYGVNS. Trimming took off 3 bases at V and 4 bases at J, with 15 bases between the two ends. In the case of this clone: Its antigen is as yet unknown.

The clonotype was recovered from a man aged 30 to 39 in good health. The V and J genes are TRBV25-1 and TRBJ2-2; D could derive from TRBD1 or TRBD2 (5 bases each). Sequencing input: memory CD8+ T cells sorted from blood. Subset of the sample: CD45RO+ cells pooled with CCR7-negative TemRA cells. CDR3 protein: CASSEGVRTTTGELFF. The CDR3 region has the DNA TGTGCCAGCAGTGAGGGGGTACGAACAACCACCGGGGAGCTGTTTTTT.